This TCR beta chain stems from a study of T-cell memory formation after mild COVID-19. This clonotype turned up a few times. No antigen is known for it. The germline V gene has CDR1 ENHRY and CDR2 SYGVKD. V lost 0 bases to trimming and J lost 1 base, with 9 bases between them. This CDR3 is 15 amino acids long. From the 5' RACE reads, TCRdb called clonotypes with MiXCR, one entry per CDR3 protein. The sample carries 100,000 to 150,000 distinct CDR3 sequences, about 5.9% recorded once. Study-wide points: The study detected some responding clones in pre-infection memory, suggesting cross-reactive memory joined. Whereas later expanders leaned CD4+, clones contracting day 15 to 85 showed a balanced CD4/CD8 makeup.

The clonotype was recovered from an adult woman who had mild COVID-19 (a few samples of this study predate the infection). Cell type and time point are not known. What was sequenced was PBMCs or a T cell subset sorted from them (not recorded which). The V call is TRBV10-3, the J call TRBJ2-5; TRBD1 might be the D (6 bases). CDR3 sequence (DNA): TGTGCCATCAGTGAGTCTTTGACAGGCCAAGAGACCCAGTACTTC. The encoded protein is CAISESLTGQETQYF.